This is a list of T cell receptor beta chains from one sample in a study of cytomegalovirus exposure and HLA in healthy donors. Sequencing was performed with immunoSEQ multiplex PCR; in TCRdb, only in-frame clones are kept and a portion is missing. The sample carries 50,000 to 80,000 clones, around nine tenths recorded once. The sequenced sample consisted of PBMCs. Receptors originate from a woman aged 18-29 years in good health and CMV-seronegative. Both conserved end residues are part of each CDR3. D genes are given only for firm matches. Part of the rows lack a size; the others show once, few, many or a class for expanded clones.

TRBD1	NA	TRBV30	TRBJ2-7	CAWNQGQETYEQYF	TGTGCCTGGAATCAAGGACAGGAGACCTACGAGCAGTACTTC
NA	once	TRBV29-1	TRBJ2-7	CSVEGRDPGEQYF	TGCAGCGTTGAGGGGCGGGATCCGGGGGAGCAGTACTTC
NA	few	TRBV4-3	TRBJ2-1	CASSQDSVRGEQFF	TGCGCCAGCAGCCAAGATTCGGTAAGAGGCGAGCAGTTCTTC
NA	NA	TRBV4-3	TRBJ2-7	CASSQGQYSYEQYF	TGCGCCAGCAGCCAAGGACAGTACTCCTACGAGCAGTACTTC
TRBD2	NA	TRBV7-2	TRBJ2-5	CASQGLAGIQETQYF	TGTGCCAGCCAGGGACTAGCGGGAATCCAAGAGACCCAGTACTTC
TRBD2	NA	TRBV5-1	TRBJ2-7	CASSPTGGAGGRYEQYF	TGCGCCAGCAGCCCTACGGGTGGAGCGGGAGGTCGGTACGAGCAGTACTTC
NA	NA	TRBV7-3	TRBJ1-1	CASSLRQDAEAFF	TGTGCCAGCAGCTTACGGCAGGATGCTGAAGCTTTCTTT
NA	NA	TRBV21-1	TRBJ2-1	CASSKVGTSANEQFF	TGTGCCAGCAGCAAGGTCGGGACTAGCGCCAATGAGCAGTTCTTC
NA	NA	TRBV6-1	TRBJ1-5	CASSEAPGHGLQPQHF	TGTGCCAGCAGTGAAGCACCGGGACATGGGTTGCAGCCCCAGCATTTT
TRBD2	NA	TRBV19	TRBJ2-1	CATRREGEQFF	TGTGCCACCCGTCGGGAGGGTGAGCAGTTCTTC
NA	once	TRBV19	TRBJ1-5	CASSILGGHSNQPQHF	TGTGCCAGTAGTATCTTGGGAGGGCATAGCAATCAGCCCCAGCATTTT
TRBD1	NA	TRBV6-1	TRBJ1-4	CASSETGRYEKLFF	TGTGCCAGCAGTGAGACAGGGAGGTATGAAAAACTGTTTTTT
TRBD1	NA	TRBV7-2	TRBJ1-5	CASSQGQGPNQPQHF	TGTGCCAGCAGTCAAGGACAGGGTCCGAATCAGCCCCAGCATTTT
TRBD1	NA	TRBV7-9	TRBJ1-3	CASSLNRGGNTIYF	TGTGCCAGCAGCTTGAACAGGGGGGGAAACACCATATATTTT
NA	NA	TRBV7-2	TRBJ2-1	CASSLFRPLASYNEQFF	TGTGCCAGCAGCTTATTCCGACCCCTAGCCTCCTACAATGAGCAGTTCTTC
TRBD1	NA	TRBV7-7	TRBJ2-5	CASSLEPTGGSETQYF	TGTGCCAGCAGCTTAGAACCGACAGGGGGCTCAGAGACCCAGTACTTC
TRBD2	NA	TRBV6-1	TRBJ2-2	CASRSGAGTGELFF	TGTGCCAGCAGGAGCGGGGCGGGTACCGGGGAGCTGTTTTTT
NA	NA	TRBV11-2	TRBJ2-2	CASHWGVNTGELFF	TGTGCCAGCCATTGGGGGGTGAACACCGGGGAGCTGTTTTTT
NA	NA	TRBV6-5	TRBJ2-7	CASSYSTSSYEQYF	TGTGCCAGCAGTTACTCCACTAGTTCCTACGAGCAGTACTTC
NA	NA	TRBV28	TRBJ2-7	CASSFVAGVSDEQYF	TGTGCCAGCAGTTTCGTCGCCGGGGTCTCAGACGAGCAGTACTTC
NA	NA	TRBV28	TRBJ2-7	CASSHYEQYF	TGTGCCAGCAGCCACTACGAGCAGTACTTC
TRBD2	NA	TRBV28	TRBJ2-3	CASSLPSRGGHLF	TGTGCCAGCAGTTTACCTTCCCGCGGGGGGCACCTTTTT
NA	NA	TRBV11-2	TRBJ2-2	CASSPSRAGELFF	TGTGCCAGCAGTCCCAGCAGGGCCGGGGAGCTGTTTTTT
NA	NA	TRBV15	TRBJ1-1	CATSRDRGGPTEAFF	TGTGCCACCAGCAGAGATCGCGGGGGCCCGACTGAAGCTTTCTTT
NA	NA	TRBV5-6	TRBJ2-7	CASSEGGSYEQYF	TGTGCCAGCAGTGAAGGGGGCTCCTACGAGCAGTACTTC
NA	NA	TRBV27	TRBJ1-5	CASSLTAGGRSQPQHF	TGTGCCAGCAGTTTAACGGCGGGGGGTAGGAGTCAGCCCCAGCATTTT
TRBD2	NA	TRBV12-5	TRBJ2-1	CASGTSGGFNNEQFF	TGTGCTAGTGGAACAAGCGGGGGGTTTAACAATGAGCAGTTCTTC
NA	NA	TRBV7-9	TRBJ2-7	CASSLGSGYEQYF	TGTGCCAGCAGCTTAGGCTCCGGCTACGAGCAGTACTTC
TRBD2	NA	TRBV4-2	TRBJ2-7	CASSQVRGTTPYEQYF	TGTGCCAGCAGCCAAGTCAGAGGGACTACCCCCTACGAGCAGTACTTC
NA	NA	TRBV7-9	TRBJ1-2	CASSLASGAIYGYTF	TGTGCCAGCAGCTTAGCCTCAGGGGCCATCTATGGCTACACCTTC
NA	NA	TRBV29-1	TRBJ1-1	CSVETRRGGTEAFF	TGCAGCGTTGAGACCAGGCGGGGAGGAACTGAAGCTTTCTTT
NA	NA	TRBV11-1	TRBJ1-1	CASSISVQGNTEAFF	TGTGCCAGCAGCATAAGCGTACAGGGGAACACTGAAGCTTTCTTT
NA	NA	TRBV19	TRBJ1-2	CASSNRVGVYGYTF	TGTGCCAGTAGCAACAGGGTAGGGGTATATGGCTACACCTTC